This TCR beta chain was recovered during a study of blood T cell repertoires in COVID-19 (dated by TCRdb to between 2020 and 2021). Some background on the complete study: Collaborator samples came from the United States, Italy and Spain and covered acute and convalescent phases of COVID-19. Samples were obtained from the ongoing ImmuneRACE study (first 160 participants) and from 1,254 subjects provided by 6 global collaborators. The repertoires were released in a freely available public database meant as a resource for research on the immune response to SARS-CoV-2. HLA class I and class II types, where available, came from metadata supplied by the sample provider rather than from assay-based typing. The prospective study material was composed of cDNA or gDNA derived from T cells, B-cell-depleted T cells, or PBMCs. The dataset comprised deeply sampled blood TCRbeta repertoires from subjects exposed to, actively infected with, or recovered from COVID-19. Nearly every sample came with metadata listing a de-identified subject ID, COVID-19 status, age in years and sex.

To note about this clone: It has no known antigen specificity. There are no base qualities to consult, and no much larger clone falls within one base.

What the study reported, not specific to this receptor: Clinical and demographic metadata were provided uncurated, with the amount varying by source and participant.

TCRbeta CDR3 regions were amplified from genomic DNA by means of the immunoSEQ Assay, a bias-controlled multiplex PCR. The published analysis was carried out like this. Within the assay, amplification of reference gene primers was used to estimate how many nucleated cells each sample contained. To quantify the absolute abundance of each unique TCRbeta CDR3 rearrangement, sequence reads were collapsed and filtered. For each sample, productive Simpson clonality was calculated as the square root of Simpson's diversity index over productive rearrangements. TCRdb limited this immuneACCESS table to in-frame rearrangements with V and J called. A share of clones is missing; checked studies link under half to unresolved V genes, and the rest is unexplained. V, J and clone size are those of that table, while D and trimming were read from the DNA. In all, the sample holds more than 100,000 clones, and roughly 77% of those were seen once. The ten largest make up 16% of the sample.

Collaborating institutions collected whole blood in K2EDTA tubes following their own protocols. For TCRbeta analysis, collaborator samples were shipped as frozen whole blood, as isolated PBMCs, or as DNA extracted from either sample type. Sample: peripheral blood. The clonotype was recovered from a man aged 55 to 70 with active or convalescent COVID-19.

This receptor has the CDR3 CASSPDSKREQYF. The DNA sequence is TGTGCCAGCTCACCAGACAGTAAACGGGAGCAGTACTTC. The chain employs TRBV18 and TRBJ2-7; TRBD1 is a weak D gene call, 5 bases matching. V is pared back by 2 bases and J by 7 bases, with 12 bases lying between the germline termini. From its cysteine to its phenylalanine, the CDR3 spans 13 amino acids. The only DNA kept is the CDR3, 39 bases in frame from the first base. Taken from the germline V gene, the CDR1 and CDR2 loops are KGHSH and LQKENI.